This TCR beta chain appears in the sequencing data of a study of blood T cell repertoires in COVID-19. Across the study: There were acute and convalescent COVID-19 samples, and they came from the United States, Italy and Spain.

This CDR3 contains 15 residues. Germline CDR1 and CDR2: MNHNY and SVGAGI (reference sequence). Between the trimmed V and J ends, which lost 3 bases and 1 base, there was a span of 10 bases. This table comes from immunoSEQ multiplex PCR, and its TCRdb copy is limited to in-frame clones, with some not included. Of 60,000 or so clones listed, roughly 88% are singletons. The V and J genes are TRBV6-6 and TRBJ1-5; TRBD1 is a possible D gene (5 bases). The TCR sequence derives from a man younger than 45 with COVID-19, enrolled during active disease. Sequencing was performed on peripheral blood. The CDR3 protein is CASSYGASSNQPQHF. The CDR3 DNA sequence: TGTGCCAGCAGTTATGGGGCGTCAAGCAATCAGCCCCAGCATTTT.